What follows describes a single T cell receptor beta chain. The data originate from a study of blood T cell repertoires in COVID-19. Study overall: The cDNA or gDNA used as material had been derived from T cells, B-cell-depleted T cells, or PBMCs.

Per the study methods: How many nucleated cells were present was estimated from reference gene primer amplification. This table comes from immunoSEQ multiplex PCR, and its TCRdb copy is limited to in-frame clones, with some not included. The V and J calls and clone size come from that table; D and trimming were worked out from the DNA. The sample has approximately 100,000 clones; about 90% are singletons. Germline lookup yields CDR1 SGHRS and CDR2 YFSETQ. The CDR3 has 15 amino acids. V shed 5 bases and J shed 2 bases, with 17 bases lying between them. The chain recombines TRBV5-1 with TRBJ2-7; D is possibly TRBD1 (5 bases). The sequencing input was peripheral blood. This TCR was sampled from a human donor in a cohort sampled during active COVID-19. CDR3 amino acids: CASRYLTQGPYEQYF. The CDR3, as DNA: TGCGCCAGCAGATACCTTACTCAGGGCCCCTACGAGCAGTACTTC. The full variable domain, completed using reference TRBV5-1 and TRBJ2-7, is KAGVTQTPRYLIKTRGQQVTLSCSPISGHRSVSWYQQTPGQGLQFLFEYFSETQRNKGNFPGRFSGRQFSNSRSEMNVSTLELGDSALYLCASRYLTQGPYEQYFGPGTRLTVT.